The present entry profiles one T cell receptor (beta chain) with its context. Which antigen it targets is not known. The record has no base qualities; no much larger clone is one base away. The data stem from a study of response to subunit inactivated influenza vaccine (dated by TCRdb to the late 2010s). About the study as a whole: Deep quantitative profiling of the T cell receptor repertoire was used in the study to follow responses to a trivalent subunit inactivated influenza vaccine.

From cysteine to phenylalanine, the CDR3 is 13 amino acids long. The DNA shown is the 39-base CDR3, in frame from base 1. The junction carries 16 bases between V and J, which are trimmed by 6 bases and 7 bases respectively. Preparation of the library involved RT-PCR. The reads were generated on an Illumina HiSeq 2500. TCRdb trimmed public reads at Q25 via fastp, called clones via MiXCR and kept in-frame beta chains. One record per CDR3 amino acid sequence lists the most common genes and DNA. Counted in this sample were around 480,000 distinct CDR3 sequences; approximately 17% of them appeared once. Roughly 3% of the sample comes from the top ten. Findings and caveats that apply to the study as a whole: According to the authors, only a limited number of new T cells may be recruited by each seasonal influenza vaccination.

Rearrangement joined TRBV12-3 or TRBV12-4 to TRBJ2-7; TRBD2 is a possible D gene, resting on 6 matching bases. The origin of this receptor is a man between 50 and 70 years old who received an inactivated influenza vaccine. Donor details come from another sample of the same person, matched by shared clones. Sequencing was performed on CD4+ T cells sorted from PBMCs, taken less than 30 months after vaccination. The DNA sequence reads TGTGCCAGCAGCGAAGGAGGGTCTCGGGAGCAGTACTTC. Its translation reads: CASSEGGSREQYF.